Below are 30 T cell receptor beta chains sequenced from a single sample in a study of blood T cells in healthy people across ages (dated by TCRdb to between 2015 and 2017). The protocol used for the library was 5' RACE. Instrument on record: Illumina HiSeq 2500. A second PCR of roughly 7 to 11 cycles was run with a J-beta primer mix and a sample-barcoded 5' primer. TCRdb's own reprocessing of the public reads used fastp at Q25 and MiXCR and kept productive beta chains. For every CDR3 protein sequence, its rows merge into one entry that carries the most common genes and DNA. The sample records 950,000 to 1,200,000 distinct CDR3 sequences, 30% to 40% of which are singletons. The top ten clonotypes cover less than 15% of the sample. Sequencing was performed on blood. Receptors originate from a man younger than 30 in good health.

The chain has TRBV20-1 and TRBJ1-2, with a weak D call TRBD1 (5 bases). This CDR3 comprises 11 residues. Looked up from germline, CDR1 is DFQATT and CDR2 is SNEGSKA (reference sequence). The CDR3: CSGRGVHGYTF. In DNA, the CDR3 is TGCAGCGGCCGGGGCGTACATGGCTACACCTTC.

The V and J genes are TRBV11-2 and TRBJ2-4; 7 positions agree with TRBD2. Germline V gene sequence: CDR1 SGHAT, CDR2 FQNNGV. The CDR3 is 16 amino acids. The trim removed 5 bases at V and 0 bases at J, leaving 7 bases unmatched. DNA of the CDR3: TGTGCCAGCAGCCCCGGGGGGACGCTAGCCAAAAACATTCAGTACTTC. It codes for CASSPGGTLAKNIQYF.

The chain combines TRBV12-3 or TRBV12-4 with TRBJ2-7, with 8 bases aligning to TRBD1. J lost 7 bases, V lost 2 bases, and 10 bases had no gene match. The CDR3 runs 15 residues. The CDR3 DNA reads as TGTGCCAGCAGTTTAATCCAGGGGGCTAGTAATGAGCAGTACTTC. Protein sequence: CASSLIQGASNEQYF.

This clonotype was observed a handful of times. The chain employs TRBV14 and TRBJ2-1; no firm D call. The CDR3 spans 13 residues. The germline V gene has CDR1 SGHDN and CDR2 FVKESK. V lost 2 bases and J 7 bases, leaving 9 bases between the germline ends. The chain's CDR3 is CASSQSPTNEQFF. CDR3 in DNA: TGTGCCAGCAGCCAATCACCCACAAATGAGCAGTTCTTC.

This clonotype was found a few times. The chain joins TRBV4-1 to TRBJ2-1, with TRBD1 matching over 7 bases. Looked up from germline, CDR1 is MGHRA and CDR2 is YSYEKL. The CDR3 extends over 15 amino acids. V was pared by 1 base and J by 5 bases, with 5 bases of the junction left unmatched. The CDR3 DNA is TGCGCCAGCAGCCAAGTCCGACAGGGTAACAATGAGCAGTTCTTC. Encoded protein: CASSQVRQGNNEQFF.

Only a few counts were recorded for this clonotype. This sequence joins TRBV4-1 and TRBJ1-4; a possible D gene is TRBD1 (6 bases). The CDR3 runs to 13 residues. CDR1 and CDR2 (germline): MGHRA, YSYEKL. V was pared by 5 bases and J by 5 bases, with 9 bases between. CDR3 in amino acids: CASSKGGNEKLFF. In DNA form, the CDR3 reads TGCGCCAGCAGCAAGGGGGGAAATGAAAAACTGTTTTTT.

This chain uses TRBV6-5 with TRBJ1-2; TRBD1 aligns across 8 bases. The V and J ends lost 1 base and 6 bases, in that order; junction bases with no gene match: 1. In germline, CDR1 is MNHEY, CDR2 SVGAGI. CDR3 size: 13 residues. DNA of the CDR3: TGTGCCAGCAGTTACTTGACAGGGGATGGCTACACCTTC. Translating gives CASSYLTGDGYTF.

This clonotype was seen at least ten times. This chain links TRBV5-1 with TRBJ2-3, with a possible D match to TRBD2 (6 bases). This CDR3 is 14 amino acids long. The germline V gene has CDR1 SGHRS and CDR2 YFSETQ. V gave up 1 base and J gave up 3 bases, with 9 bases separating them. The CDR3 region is CASSLRRGTDTQYF. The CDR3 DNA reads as TGCGCCAGCAGCTTGAGGCGGGGTACAGATACGCAGTATTTT.

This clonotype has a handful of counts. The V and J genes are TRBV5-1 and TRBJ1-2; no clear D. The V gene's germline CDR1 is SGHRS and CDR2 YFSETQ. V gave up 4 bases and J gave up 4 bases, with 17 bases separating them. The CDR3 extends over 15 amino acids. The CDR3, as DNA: TGCGCCAGCAGCCCCGAGCCTGCCCTAATCTATGGCTACACCTTC. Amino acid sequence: CASSPEPALIYGYTF.

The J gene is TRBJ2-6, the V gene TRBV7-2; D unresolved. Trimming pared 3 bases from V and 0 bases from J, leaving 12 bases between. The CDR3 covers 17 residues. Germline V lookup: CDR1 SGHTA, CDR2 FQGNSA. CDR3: CASSFSLKLSGANVLTF. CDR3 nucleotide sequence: TGTGCCAGCAGCTTTTCGCTTAAGCTCTCTGGGGCCAACGTCCTGACTTTC.

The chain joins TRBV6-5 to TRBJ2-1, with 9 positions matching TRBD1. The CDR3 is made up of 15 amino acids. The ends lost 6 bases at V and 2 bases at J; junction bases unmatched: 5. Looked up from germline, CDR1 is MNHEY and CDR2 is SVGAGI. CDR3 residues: CASSRDREAYNEQFF. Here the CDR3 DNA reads TGTGCCAGCAGCCGGGACAGGGAGGCCTACAATGAGCAGTTCTTC.

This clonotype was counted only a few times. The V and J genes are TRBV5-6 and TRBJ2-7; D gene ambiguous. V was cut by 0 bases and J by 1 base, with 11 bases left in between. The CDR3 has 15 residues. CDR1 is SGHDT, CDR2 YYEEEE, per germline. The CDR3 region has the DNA TGTGCCAGCAGCTTGGTGGCAGGCCAATCCTACGAGCAGTACTTC. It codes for CASSLVAGQSYEQYF.

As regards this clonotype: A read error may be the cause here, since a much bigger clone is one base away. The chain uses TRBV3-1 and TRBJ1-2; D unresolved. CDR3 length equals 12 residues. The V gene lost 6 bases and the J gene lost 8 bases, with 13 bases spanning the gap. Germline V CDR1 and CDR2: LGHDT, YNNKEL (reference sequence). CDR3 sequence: CASSRTEVGYTF. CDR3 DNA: TGTGCCAGCAGTCGAACAGAGGTAGGCTACACCTTC.

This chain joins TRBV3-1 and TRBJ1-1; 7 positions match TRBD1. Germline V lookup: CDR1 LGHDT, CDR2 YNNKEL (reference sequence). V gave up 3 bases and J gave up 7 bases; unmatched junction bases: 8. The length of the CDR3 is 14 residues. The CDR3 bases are TGTGCCAGCAGCCAGGACAGGACCTTCGGTGAAGCTTTCTTT. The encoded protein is CASSQDRTFGEAFF.

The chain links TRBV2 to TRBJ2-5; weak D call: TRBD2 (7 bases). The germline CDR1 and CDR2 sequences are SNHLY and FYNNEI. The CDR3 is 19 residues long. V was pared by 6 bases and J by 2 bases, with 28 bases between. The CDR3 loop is CASRTGRVTNLYVQETQYF. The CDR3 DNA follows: TGTGCCAGCAGAACAGGGAGGGTAACAAATTTGTACGTACAAGAGACCCAGTACTTC.

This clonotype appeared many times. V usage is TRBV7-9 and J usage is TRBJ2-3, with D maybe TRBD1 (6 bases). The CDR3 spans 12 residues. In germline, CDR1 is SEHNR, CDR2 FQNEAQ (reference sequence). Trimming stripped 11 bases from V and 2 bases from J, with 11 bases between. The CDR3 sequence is CAPGDPTDTQYF. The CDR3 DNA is TGTGCCCCAGGGGACCCCACAGATACGCAGTATTTT.

The CDR3 sequence is CASSIGGASGTDTQYF. Here the CDR3 DNA reads TGTGCCAGTAGTATCGGGGGGGCCTCAGGCACAGATACGCAGTATTTT. The V call is TRBV19, the J call TRBJ2-3, with 8 bases matching TRBD2. Germline V gene lookup returns CDR1 LNHDA and CDR2 SQIVND (reference sequence). V lost 3 bases to trimming and J lost 1 base; unmatched junction nucleotides: 6. This CDR3 contains 16 residues.

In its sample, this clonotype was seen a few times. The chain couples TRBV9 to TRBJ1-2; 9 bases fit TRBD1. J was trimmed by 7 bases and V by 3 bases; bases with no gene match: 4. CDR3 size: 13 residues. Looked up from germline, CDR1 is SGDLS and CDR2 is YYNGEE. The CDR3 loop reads CASSGTGGFGYTF. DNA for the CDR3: TGTGCCAGCAGCGGCACAGGGGGCTTTGGCTACACCTTC.

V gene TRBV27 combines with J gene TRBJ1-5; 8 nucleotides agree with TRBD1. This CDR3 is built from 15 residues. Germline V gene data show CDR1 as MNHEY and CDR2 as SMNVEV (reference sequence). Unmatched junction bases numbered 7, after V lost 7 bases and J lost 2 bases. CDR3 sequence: CASTLTGQGNQPQHF. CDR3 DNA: TGTGCCAGCACCCTAACGGGACAGGGCAATCAGCCCCAGCATTTT.

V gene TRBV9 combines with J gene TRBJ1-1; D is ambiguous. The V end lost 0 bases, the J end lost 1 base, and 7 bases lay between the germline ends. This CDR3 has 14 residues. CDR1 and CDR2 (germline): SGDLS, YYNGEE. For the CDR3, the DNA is TGTGCCAGCAGCGTAGTTCTGGGGAACACTGAAGCTTTCTTT. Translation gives CASSVVLGNTEAFF.

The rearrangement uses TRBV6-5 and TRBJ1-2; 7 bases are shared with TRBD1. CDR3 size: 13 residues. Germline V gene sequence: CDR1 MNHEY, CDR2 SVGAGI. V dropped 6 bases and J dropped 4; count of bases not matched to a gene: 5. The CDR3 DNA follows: TGTGCCAGCAGGGCAAACAGGGGCTATGGCTACACCTTC. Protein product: CASRANRGYGYTF.

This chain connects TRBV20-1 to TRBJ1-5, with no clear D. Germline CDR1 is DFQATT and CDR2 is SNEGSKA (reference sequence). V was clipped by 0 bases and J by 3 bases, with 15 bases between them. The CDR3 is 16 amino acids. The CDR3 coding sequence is TGCAGTGCTAGAGACAGGCACGCCTTCCCCAATCAGCCCCAGCATTTT. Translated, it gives CSARDRHAFPNQPQHF.

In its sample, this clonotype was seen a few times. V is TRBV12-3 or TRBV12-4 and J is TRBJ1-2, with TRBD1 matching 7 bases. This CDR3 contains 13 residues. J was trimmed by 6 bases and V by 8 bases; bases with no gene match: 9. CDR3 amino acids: CASGQDRDHGYTF. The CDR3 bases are TGTGCCAGCGGACAAGACAGGGACCATGGCTACACCTTC.

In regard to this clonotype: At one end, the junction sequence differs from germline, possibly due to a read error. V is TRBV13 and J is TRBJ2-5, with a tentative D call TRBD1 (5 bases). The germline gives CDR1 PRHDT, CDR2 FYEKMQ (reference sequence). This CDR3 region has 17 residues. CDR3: CTSSLRGAPGLGETQYF. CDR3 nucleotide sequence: TGTACCAGCAGCTTACGTGGGGCTCCGGGTTTAGGAGAGACCCAGTACTTC.

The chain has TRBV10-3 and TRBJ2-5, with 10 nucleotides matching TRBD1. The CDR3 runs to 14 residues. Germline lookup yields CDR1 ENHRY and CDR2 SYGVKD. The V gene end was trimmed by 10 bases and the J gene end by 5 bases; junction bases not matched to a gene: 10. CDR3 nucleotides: TGTGCCACCCACCGGGACAGGGGTTACGAGACCCAGTACTTC. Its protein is CATHRDRGYETQYF.

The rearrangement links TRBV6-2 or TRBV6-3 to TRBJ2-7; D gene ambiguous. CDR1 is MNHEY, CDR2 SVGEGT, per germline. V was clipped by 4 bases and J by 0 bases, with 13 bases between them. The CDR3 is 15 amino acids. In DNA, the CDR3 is TGTGCCAGCAGTTCCCGGTCGAGGAGCTCCTACGAGCAGTACTTC. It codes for CASSSRSRSSYEQYF.

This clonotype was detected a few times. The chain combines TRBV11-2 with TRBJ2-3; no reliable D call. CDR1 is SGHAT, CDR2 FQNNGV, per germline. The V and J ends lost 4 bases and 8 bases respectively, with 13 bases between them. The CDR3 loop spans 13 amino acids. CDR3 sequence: CASSSIGVLTQYF. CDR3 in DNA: TGTGCCAGCAGCTCGATCGGTGTTCTTACGCAGTATTTT.

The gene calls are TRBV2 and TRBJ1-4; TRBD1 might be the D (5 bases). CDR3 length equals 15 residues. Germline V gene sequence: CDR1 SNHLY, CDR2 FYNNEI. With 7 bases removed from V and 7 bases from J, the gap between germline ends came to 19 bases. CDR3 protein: CASTPTRGAGEKLFF. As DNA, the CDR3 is TGTGCCAGCACCCCGACGAGGGGCGCCGGTGAAAAACTGTTTTTT.

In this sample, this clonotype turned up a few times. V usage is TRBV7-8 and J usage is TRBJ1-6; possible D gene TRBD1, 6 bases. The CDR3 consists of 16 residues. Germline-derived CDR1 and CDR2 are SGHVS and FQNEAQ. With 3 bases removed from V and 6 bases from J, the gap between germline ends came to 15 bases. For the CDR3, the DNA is TGTGCCAGCAGCTTCTGGGGGGGGCAGCCTAATTCACCCCTCCACTTT. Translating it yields CASSFWGGQPNSPLHF.

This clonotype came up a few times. The CDR3 reads CASSRTGEQPQHF. In DNA, the CDR3 is TGTGCCAGCAGCAGGACAGGCGAACAGCCCCAGCATTTT. This chain links TRBV21-1 with TRBJ1-5; TRBD1, the D gene given by the table, was not confirmed from the DNA. TRBV21-1 is marked as a pseudogene. The CDR3 extends over 13 amino acids.